The 3 T cell receptor beta chains below were found in one sample sequenced in a study of human versus mouse CDR3 diversity and MHC coevolution. Sequencing used immunoSEQ multiplex PCR; TCRdb keeps in-frame clones, though not all of them. The table lists about 60,000 clones, around 94% of them singletons, with approximately 19% in the top ten. The sample was naive CD4+ T cells from blood. Subset given: CD45RO-negative CD62L-positive naive CD4 T cells. The receptor source for this set is a person aged 55 to 75 in good health.

The genes are TRBV7-6 and TRBJ2-3, with 7 bases matching TRBD2. The ends lost 1 base at V and 2 bases at J; junction bases unmatched: 3. The CDR3 runs to 15 residues. CDR1 is SGHVS, CDR2 FNYEAQ, per germline. The CDR3 is CASSLGLAVTDTQYF. In nucleotides, the CDR3 is TGTGCCAGCAGCTTAGGGCTAGCGGTCACAGATACGCAGTATTTT.

This rearrangement joins TRBV6-5 to TRBJ2-3; perhaps TRBD2 as D (8 bases). Germline lookup yields CDR1 MNHEY and CDR2 SVGAGI. The CDR3 runs to 13 residues. V was cut by 6 bases and J by 10 bases, with 17 bases left in between. The CDR3 loop is CASRRDSGSPQYF. As DNA, the CDR3 is TGTGCCAGCAGACGGGACAGCGGGAGTCCGCAGTATTTT.

The chain uses TRBV5-4 and TRBJ2-3; unclear D gene. The CDR3 loop spans 14 amino acids. Trimming cost V 0 bases and J 2 bases, with 7 bases left between them. Germline V gives CDR1 SGHNT, CDR2 YYREEE (reference sequence). Here the CDR3 reads CASSLDSFTDTQYF. CDR3 nucleotide sequence: TGTGCCAGCAGCTTGGACTCCTTCACAGATACGCAGTATTTT.